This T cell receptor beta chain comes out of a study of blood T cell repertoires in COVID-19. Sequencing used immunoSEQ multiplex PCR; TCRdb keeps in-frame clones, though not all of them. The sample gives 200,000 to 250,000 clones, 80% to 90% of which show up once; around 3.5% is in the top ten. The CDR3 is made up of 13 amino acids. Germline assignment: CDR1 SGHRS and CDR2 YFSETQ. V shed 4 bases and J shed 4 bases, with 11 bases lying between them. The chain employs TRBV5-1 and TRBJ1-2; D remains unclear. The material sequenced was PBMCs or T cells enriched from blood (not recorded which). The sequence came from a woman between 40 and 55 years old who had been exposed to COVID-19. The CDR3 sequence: CASSVAESYGYTF. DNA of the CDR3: TGCGCCAGCAGCGTAGCAGAGTCCTATGGCTACACCTTC.